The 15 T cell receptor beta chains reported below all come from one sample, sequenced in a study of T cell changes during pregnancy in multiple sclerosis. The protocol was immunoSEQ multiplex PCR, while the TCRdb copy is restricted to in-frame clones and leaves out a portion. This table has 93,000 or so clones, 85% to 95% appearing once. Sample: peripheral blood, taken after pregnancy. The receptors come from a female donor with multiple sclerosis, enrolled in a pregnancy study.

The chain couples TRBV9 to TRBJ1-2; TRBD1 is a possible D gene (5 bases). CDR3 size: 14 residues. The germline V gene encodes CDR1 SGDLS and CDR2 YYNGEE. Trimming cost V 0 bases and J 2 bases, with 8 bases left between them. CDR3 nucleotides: TGTGCCAGCAGCGTAGATTCAGGGAACTATGGCTACACCTTC. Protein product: CASSVDSGNYGYTF. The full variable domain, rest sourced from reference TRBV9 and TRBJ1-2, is DSGVTQTPKHLITATGQRVTLRCSPRSGDLSVYWYQQSLDQGLQFLIQYYNGEERAKGNILERFSAQQFPDLHSELNLSSLELGDSALYFCASSVDSGNYGYTFGSGTRLTVV.

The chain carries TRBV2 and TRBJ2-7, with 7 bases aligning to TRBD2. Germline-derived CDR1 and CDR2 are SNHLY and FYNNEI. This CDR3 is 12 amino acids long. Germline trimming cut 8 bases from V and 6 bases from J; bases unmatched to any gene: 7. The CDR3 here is CASSRTRSEQYF. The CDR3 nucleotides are TGTGCCAGCTCCAGGACTAGATCCGAGCAGTACTTC.

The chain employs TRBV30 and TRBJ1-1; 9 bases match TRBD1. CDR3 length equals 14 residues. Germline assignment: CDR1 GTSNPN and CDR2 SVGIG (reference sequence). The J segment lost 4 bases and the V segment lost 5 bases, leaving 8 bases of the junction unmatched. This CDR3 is CAWSLGTGITEAFF. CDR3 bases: TGTGCCTGGTCCCTCGGGACAGGGATCACTGAAGCTTTCTTT.

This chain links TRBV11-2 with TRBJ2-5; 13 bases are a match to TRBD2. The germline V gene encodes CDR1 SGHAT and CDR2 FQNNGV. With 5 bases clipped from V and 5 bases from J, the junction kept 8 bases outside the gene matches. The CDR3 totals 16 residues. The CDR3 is CASSPPGLAGYETQYF. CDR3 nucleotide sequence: TGTGCCAGCAGCCCTCCGGGACTAGCGGGATACGAGACCCAGTACTTC.

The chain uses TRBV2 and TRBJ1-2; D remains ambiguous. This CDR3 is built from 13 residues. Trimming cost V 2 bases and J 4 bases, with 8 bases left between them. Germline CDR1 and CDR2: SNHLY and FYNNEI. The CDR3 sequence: CASSETALYGYTF. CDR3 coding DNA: TGTGCCAGCAGTGAAACAGCCCTCTATGGCTACACCTTC. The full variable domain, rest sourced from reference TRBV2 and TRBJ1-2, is EPEVTQTPSHQVTQMGQEVILRCVPISNHLYFYWYRQILGQKVEFLVSFYNNEISEKSEIFDDQFSVERPDGSNFTLKIRSTKLEDSAMYFCASSETALYGYTFGSGTRLTVV.

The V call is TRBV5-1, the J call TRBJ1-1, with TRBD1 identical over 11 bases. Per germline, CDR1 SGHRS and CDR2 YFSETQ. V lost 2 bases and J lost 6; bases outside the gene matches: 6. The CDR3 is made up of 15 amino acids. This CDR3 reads CASSLTPGQGAEAFF. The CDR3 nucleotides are TGCGCCAGCAGCTTAACTCCGGGACAGGGGGCTGAAGCTTTCTTT.

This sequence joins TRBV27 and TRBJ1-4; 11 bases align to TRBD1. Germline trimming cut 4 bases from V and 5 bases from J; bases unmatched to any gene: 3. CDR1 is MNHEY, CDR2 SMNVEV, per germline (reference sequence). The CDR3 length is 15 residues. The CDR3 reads CASSSRTGGNEKLFF. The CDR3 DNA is TGTGCCAGCAGTTCTCGGACAGGGGGCAATGAAAAACTGTTTTTT.

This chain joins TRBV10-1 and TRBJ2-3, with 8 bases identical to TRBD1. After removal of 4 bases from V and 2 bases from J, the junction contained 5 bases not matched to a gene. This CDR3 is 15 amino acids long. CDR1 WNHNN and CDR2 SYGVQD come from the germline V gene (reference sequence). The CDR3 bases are TGCGCCAGCAGTGGAGGACAGGGAGACACAGATACGCAGTATTTT. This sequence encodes CASSGGQGDTDTQYF.

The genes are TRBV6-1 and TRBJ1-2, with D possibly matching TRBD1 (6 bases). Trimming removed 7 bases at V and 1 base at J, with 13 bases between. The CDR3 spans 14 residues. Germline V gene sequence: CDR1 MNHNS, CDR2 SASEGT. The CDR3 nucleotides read TGTGCCAGCATGAATCAGGGGATTAACTATGGCTACACCTTC. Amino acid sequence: CASMNQGINYGYTF.

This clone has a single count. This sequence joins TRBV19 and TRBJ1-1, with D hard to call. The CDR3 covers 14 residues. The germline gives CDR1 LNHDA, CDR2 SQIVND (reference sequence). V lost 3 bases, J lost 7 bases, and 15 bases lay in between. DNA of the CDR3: TGTGCCAGTAGTATGGGCCAAGGAAATGGTGAAGCTTTCTTT. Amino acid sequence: CASSMGQGNGEAFF. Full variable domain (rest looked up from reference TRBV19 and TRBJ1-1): DGGITQSPKYLFRKEGQNVTLSCEQNLNHDAMYWYRQDPGQGLRLIYYSQIVNDFQKGDIAEGYSVSREKKESFPLTVTSAQKNPTAFYLCASSMGQGNGEAFFGQGTRLTVV.

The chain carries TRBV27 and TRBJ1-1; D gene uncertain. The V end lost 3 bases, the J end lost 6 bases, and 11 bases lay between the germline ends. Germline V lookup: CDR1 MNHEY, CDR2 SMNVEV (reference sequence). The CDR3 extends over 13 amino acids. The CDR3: CASSFGGISEAFF. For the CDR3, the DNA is TGTGCCAGCAGTTTCGGAGGTATATCTGAAGCTTTCTTT.

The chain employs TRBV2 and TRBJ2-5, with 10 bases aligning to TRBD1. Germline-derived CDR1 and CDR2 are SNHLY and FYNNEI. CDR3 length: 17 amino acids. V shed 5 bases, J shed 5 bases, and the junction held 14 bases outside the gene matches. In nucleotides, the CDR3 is TGTGCCAGCAGTTTCTACTTAAGACAGGGGGCGGGCGAGACCCAGTACTTC. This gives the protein CASSFYLRQGAGETQYF.

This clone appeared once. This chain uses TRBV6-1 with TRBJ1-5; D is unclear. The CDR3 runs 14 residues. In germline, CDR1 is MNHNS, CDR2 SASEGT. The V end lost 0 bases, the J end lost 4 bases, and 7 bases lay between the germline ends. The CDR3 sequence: CASSEAHKNQPQHF. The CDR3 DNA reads TGTGCCAGCAGTGAAGCGCACAAGAATCAGCCCCAGCATTTT.

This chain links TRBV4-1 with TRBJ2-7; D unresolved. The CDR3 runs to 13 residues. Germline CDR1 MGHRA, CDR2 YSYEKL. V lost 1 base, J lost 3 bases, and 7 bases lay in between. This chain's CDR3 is CASSQGSIYEQYF. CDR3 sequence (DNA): TGCGCCAGCAGCCAAGGATCTATCTACGAGCAGTACTTC.

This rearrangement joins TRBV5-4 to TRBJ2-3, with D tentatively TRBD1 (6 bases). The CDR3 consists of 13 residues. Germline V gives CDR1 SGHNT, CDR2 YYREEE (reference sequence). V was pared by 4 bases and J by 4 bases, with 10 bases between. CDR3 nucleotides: TGTGCCAGCAGCCCGACAGGCGCAGATACGCAGTATTTT. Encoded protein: CASSPTGADTQYF.